The 29 T cell receptor beta chains below all came from one sample that was sequenced in a study of blood T cell repertoires in COVID-19 (dated by TCRdb to 2018 to 2021). Library preparation used the immunoSEQ multiplex PCR assay. Held by TCRdb, this immuneACCESS table contains in-frame sequences only and omits some clones. Under half of the omission traces to an unresolved V gene where checked; the cause of the rest is unknown. The sample contains about 260,000 clones, 88% of them found a single time. The ten largest clones take up 11% of the sample. The material sequenced was peripheral blood. All receptors derive from a woman aged 30 to 39 with COVID-19, enrolled during active disease.

This clone has a handful of counts. Other DNA sequences in this sample translate to the same CDR3. This chain links TRBV6-5 with TRBJ2-7; tentatively, D is TRBD2 (6 bases). Between the trimmed V and J ends, which lost 3 bases and 4 bases, there was a span of 10 bases. The CDR3 has 13 amino acids. The germline V gene encodes CDR1 MNHEY and CDR2 SVGAGI. CDR3 sequence: CASSYSGSYEQYF. The CDR3 coding sequence is TGTGCCAGCAGTTATAGCGGCAGTTACGAGCAGTACTTC.

The CDR3 loop is CASSPTTGHQPQHF. CDR3 in DNA: TGTGCCAGCTCACCAACTACAGGCCATCAGCCCCAGCATTTT. The chain has TRBV18 and TRBJ1-5, with a possible D match to TRBD1 (5 bases). This CDR3 has 14 amino acids. V was shortened by 2 bases and J by 5 bases, with 10 bases between the two germline ends. Germline loops: CDR1 KGHSH, CDR2 LQKENI. The complete variable domain, with remaining parts taken from reference TRBV18 and TRBJ1-5, reads NAGVMQNPRHLVRRRGQEARLRCSPMKGHSHVYWYRQLPEEGLKFMVYLQKENIIDESGMPKERFSAEFPKEGPSILRIQQVVRGDSAAYFCASSPTTGHQPQHFGDGTRLSIL.

This clone has just one count. This rearrangement joins TRBV3-1 (or the pseudogene TRBV3-2) to TRBJ2-5; 7 nucleotides line up with TRBD1. Germline CDR1 reads LGHDT; CDR2 reads YNNKEL (reference sequence). Trimming took 4 bases from V and 3 from J; bases not matched to a gene: 5. This CDR3 is 14 amino acids long. As DNA, the CDR3 is TGTGCCAGCAGCCTGAGGGACAGAGAAGAGACCCAGTACTTC. Translation gives CASSLRDREETQYF.

V is TRBV28 and J is TRBJ1-5, with TRBD1 identical over 11 bases. CDR3 size: 14 residues. Per the germline V gene, CDR1 is MDHEN and CDR2 is SYDVKM. V shed 7 bases, J shed 6 bases, and the junction held 5 bases outside the gene matches. The CDR3 sequence is CASKEGTGGQPQHF. CDR3 nucleotides: TGTGCCAGCAAAGAAGGGACAGGGGGTCAGCCCCAGCATTTT.

The J gene is TRBJ1-2, the V gene TRBV4-3; the D gene is possibly TRBD1 (5 bases). Trimming removed 1 base at V and 2 bases at J, with 11 bases between. This CDR3 has 15 amino acids. CDR1 LGHNA and CDR2 YSLEER come from the germline V gene. CDR3 region: CASSQAKDTNYGYTF. The CDR3 DNA is TGCGCCAGCAGCCAAGCAAAGGACACAAACTATGGCTACACCTTC.

Note on this clone: The sample has other DNA sequences that encode this CDR3 too. The chain links TRBV6-2 or TRBV6-3 to TRBJ2-7; D is unclear. Trimming left V 0 bases short and J 3 bases short, with 6 bases between. From germline, CDR1 is MNHEY and CDR2 SVGEGT. The CDR3 has 13 amino acids. DNA of the CDR3: TGTGCCAGCAGTTACTCATTGCGCTACGAGCAGTACTTC. Translating gives CASSYSLRYEQYF.

This clone showed up just a few times. The chain couples TRBV12-3 or TRBV12-4 to TRBJ2-7; 9 bases are a match to TRBD2. CDR3 length equals 12 residues. With 6 bases clipped from V and 6 bases from J, the junction kept 3 bases outside the gene matches. The CDR3 nucleotides are TGTGCCAGCAGCGGGACTAGCAGCGAGCAGTACTTC. It codes for CASSGTSSEQYF.

The chain combines TRBV30 with TRBJ1-5; 7 bases are shared with TRBD1. The CDR3 is 13 amino acids. From germline, CDR1 is GTSNPN and CDR2 SVGIG (reference sequence). J gave up 7 bases and V 3 bases, and 6 bases lay outside the gene matches. The CDR3 nucleotides read TGTGCCTGGAGCCGACAGGGCGGCCAGCCCCAGCATTTT. It encodes CAWSRQGGQPQHF.

This chain joins TRBV19 and TRBJ2-4, with 10 bases that match TRBD2. The V segment lost 4 bases and the J segment 4 bases; nucleotides outside the gene matches: 13. This CDR3 has 18 amino acids. CDR1 is LNHDA, CDR2 SQIVND, per germline (reference sequence). The CDR3 spells CASSRRPGLAIRKNIQYF. The DNA of the CDR3 is TGTGCCAGTAGTAGACGCCCGGGACTAGCGATTCGTAAAAACATTCAGTACTTC.

CDR3 in amino acids: CASSALERTFSTDTQYF. The CDR3 nucleotides read TGTGCCAGCAGCGCCCTCGAGCGGACGTTTAGCACAGATACGCAGTATTTT. This chain connects TRBV9 to TRBJ2-3; weak D call: TRBD2 (5 bases). V was pared by 3 bases and J by 0 bases, with 17 bases between. The CDR3 runs to 17 residues. Looked up from germline, CDR1 is SGDLS and CDR2 is YYNGEE.

The chain has TRBV28 and TRBJ2-2; 7 nucleotides line up with TRBD2. Germline CDR1 is MDHEN and CDR2 is SYDVKM. V gave up 6 bases and J gave up 4 bases; unmatched junction bases: 8. CDR3 length equals 15 residues. The CDR3 sequence: CASSPGRAPTGELFF. As DNA, the CDR3 is TGTGCCAGCAGCCCTGGGAGGGCGCCCACCGGGGAGCTGTTTTTT.

This chain joins TRBV2 and TRBJ2-1, with D possibly TRBD2 on 6 matching bases. This CDR3 is 17 amino acids long. V lost 6 bases and J lost 3, with 21 bases in between. CDR1 is SNHLY and CDR2 is FYNNEI in the germline V gene. The CDR3 loop reads CASRTTAREDNYNEQFF. In DNA form, the CDR3 reads TGTGCCAGCAGGACGACTGCAAGGGAGGATAACTACAATGAGCAGTTCTTC.

The chain employs TRBV7-8 and TRBJ2-7; unclear D gene. The CDR3 has 13 amino acids. Deletions cut 4 bases from V and 6 bases from J, with 13 bases between. CDR1 is SGHVS, CDR2 FQNEAQ, per germline. CDR3: CASSSRWVGEQYF. DNA of the CDR3: TGTGCCAGCAGCTCGAGGTGGGTAGGCGAGCAGTACTTC. The whole variable domain, filled in from reference TRBV7-8 and TRBJ2-7, reads GAGVSQSPRYKVAKRGQDVALRCDPISGHVSLFWYQQALGQGPEFLTYFQNEAQLDKSGLPSDRFFAERPEGSVSTLKIQRTQQEDSAVYLCASSSRWVGEQYFGPGTRLTVT.

The chain couples TRBV25-1 to TRBJ2-5, with D possibly TRBD2 on 5 matching bases. CDR1 and CDR2 (germline): MGHDK, SYGVNS. The CDR3 loop spans 17 amino acids. V lost 5 bases and J lost 3, with 22 bases in between. For the CDR3, the DNA is TGTGCCAGCAGTCCCTGGTTCGGTAGCGAGACCGAAGAGACCCAGTACTTC. Translating it yields CASSPWFGSETEETQYF.

The chain couples TRBV28 to TRBJ2-7, with 9 bases identical to TRBD1. CDR1 MDHEN and CDR2 SYDVKM come from the germline V gene. Losses at the gene ends were 7 bases for V and 6 bases for J; bases not matched to a gene: 10. The CDR3 contains 14 residues. The CDR3 nucleotides are TGTGCCAGCAATAATTGGGACAGGGCTGTCGAGCAGTACTTC. Its translation is CASNNWDRAVEQYF.

The count of this clone is one. V and J are TRBV11-2 and TRBJ2-5, with 8 positions matching TRBD2. The germline CDR1 and CDR2 sequences are SGHAT and FQNNGV. The CDR3 totals 15 residues. With 5 bases clipped from V and 5 bases from J, the junction kept 10 bases outside the gene matches. Here the CDR3 reads CASSPPGGPRETQYF. The CDR3 DNA follows: TGTGCCAGCAGCCCACCGGGAGGGCCGAGGGAGACCCAGTACTTC.

In this sample, this clone turned up once. The chain links TRBV2 to TRBJ2-7; the D gene is possibly TRBD1 (6 bases). With 8 bases removed from V and 4 bases from J, the gap between germline ends came to 9 bases. Germline CDR1 reads SNHLY; CDR2 reads FYNNEI. CDR3 length: 11 residues. The CDR3 DNA sequence: TGTGCCAGCTCAGGGGTTTACGAGCAGTACTTC. Protein sequence: CASSGVYEQYF.

The V gene is TRBV6-5, the J gene TRBJ2-1, with D tentatively TRBD1 (6 bases). The CDR3 is 15 residues long. With 2 bases removed from V and 2 bases from J, the gap between germline ends came to 10 bases. CDR1 is MNHEY, CDR2 SVGAGI, per germline. For the CDR3, the DNA is TGTGCCAGCAGTTACGGTAGGGGGACCTACAATGAGCAGTTCTTC. Translation: CASSYGRGTYNEQFF.

The chain is built from TRBV30 and TRBJ2-7, with 7 nucleotides matching TRBD2. Germline V lookup: CDR1 GTSNPN, CDR2 SVGIG (reference sequence). This CDR3 has 14 residues. V shed 0 bases, J shed 5 bases, and the junction held 7 bases outside the gene matches. For the CDR3, the DNA is TGTGCCTGGAGTGTAGGCGGGAGTCTAGACGAGCAGTACTTC. Protein product: CAWSVGGSLDEQYF.

This clone has ten or more counts. The chain uses TRBV7-9 and TRBJ2-5; D unresolved. The CDR3 consists of 12 residues. The germline V gene encodes CDR1 SEHNR and CDR2 FQNEAQ (reference sequence). Trimming left V 5 bases short and J 2 bases short, with 6 bases between. The CDR3 region has the DNA TGTGCCAGCAGCCGGGTACAAGAGACCCAGTACTTC. It encodes CASSRVQETQYF. Full variable domain (outside the CDR3, taken from reference TRBV7-9 and TRBJ2-5): DTGVSQNPRHKITKRGQNVTFRCDPISEHNRLYWYRQTLGQGPEFLTYFQNEAQLEKSRLLSDRFSAERPKGSFSTLEIQRTEQGDSAMYLCASSRVQETQYFGPGTRLLVL.

V usage is TRBV28 and J usage is TRBJ1-6; no clear D. This CDR3 region has 15 residues. Trimming removed 6 bases from V and 0 bases from J, with 9 bases in between. CDR1 MDHEN and CDR2 SYDVKM come from the germline V gene. The CDR3 bases are TGTGCCAGCAGAGCCGTAAGCTCCTATAATTCACCCCTCCACTTT. Translated, it gives CASRAVSSYNSPLHF. Drawing the rest from reference TRBV28 and TRBJ1-6, the complete variable domain is DVKVTQSSRYLVKRTGEKVFLECVQDMDHENMFWYRQDPGLGLRLIYFSYDVKMKEKGDIPEGYSVSREKKERFSLILESASTNQTSMYLCASRAVSSYNSPLHFGNGTRLTVT.

This clone was counted only a few times. The rearrangement links TRBV6-1 to TRBJ1-4, with no clear D. The CDR3 consists of 13 residues. The V end lost 2 bases, the J end lost 10 bases, and 11 bases lay between the germline ends. Germline-derived CDR1 and CDR2 are MNHNS and SASEGT. The CDR3, as DNA: TGTGCCAGCAGTGAACCACCTCGGGGAAAACTGTTTTTT. Translation gives CASSEPPRGKLFF.

CDR3 bases: TGTGCCAGCAGCCAAGAGGTGCGGGGGGAAGAGACCCAGTACTTC. Protein: CASSQEVRGEETQYF. The chain joins TRBV3-1 (or the pseudogene TRBV3-2) to TRBJ2-5, with 8 bases aligning to TRBD2. The CDR3 totals 15 residues. J gave up 3 bases and V 0 bases, and 3 bases lay outside the gene matches. Germline assignment: CDR1 LGHDT and CDR2 YNNKEL (reference sequence).

The gene calls are TRBV6-5 and TRBJ2-5; 9 nucleotides agree with TRBD1. This CDR3 is built from 14 residues. V was pared by 7 bases and J by 4 bases, with 7 bases of the junction left unmatched. In germline, CDR1 is MNHEY, CDR2 SVGAGI. For the CDR3, the DNA is TGTGCCAGCACGTGGACAGGGGAGAGAGAGACCCAGTACTTC. Its protein is CASTWTGERETQYF.

This rearrangement joins TRBV3-1 (or the pseudogene TRBV3-2) to TRBJ2-1; weak D call: TRBD2 (6 bases). This CDR3 is 15 amino acids long. The V end was cut by 4 bases, the J end by 7 bases, with 17 bases between. Germline CDR1 is LGHDT and CDR2 is YNNKEL (reference sequence). This CDR3 is CASSLWEDTRNEQFF. CDR3 sequence (DNA): TGTGCCAGCAGCCTTTGGGAGGACACGAGGAATGAGCAGTTCTTC.

The genes are TRBV11-1 and TRBJ1-3; D is ambiguous. Trimming stripped 8 bases from V and 2 bases from J, with 13 bases between. Per germline, CDR1 SGHAT and CDR2 FQDESV (reference sequence). CDR3 size: 14 residues. CDR3 protein: CASEGGDAGNTIYF. The CDR3, as DNA: TGTGCCAGCGAGGGAGGAGACGCTGGAAACACCATATATTTT.

Of note for this clone: The sample has other DNA sequences that encode this CDR3 too. V and J are TRBV6-4 and TRBJ2-3; TRBD2 aligns across 11 bases. CDR1 MRHNA and CDR2 SNTAGT come from the germline V gene. CDR3 size: 14 residues. V lost 4 bases to trimming and J lost 3 bases; unmatched junction nucleotides: 0. The CDR3 sequence: CASSGTSGTDTQYF. The CDR3 DNA reads TGTGCCAGCAGTGGGACTAGCGGGACAGATACGCAGTATTTT.

The chain couples TRBV12-3 or TRBV12-4 to TRBJ2-2; no firm D call. V lost 10 bases and J 7 bases, leaving 10 bases between the germline ends. CDR3 length equals 11 residues. CDR3 DNA sequence: TGTGCCACCACGGTCGGCGGGGAGCTGTTTTTT. Its protein product is CATTVGGELFF.

CDR3: CASSPLTPSSYNEQFF. In nucleotides, the CDR3 is TGTGCCAGTAGTCCCTTGACACCCAGCTCCTACAATGAGCAGTTCTTC. The chain has TRBV19 and TRBJ2-1; D is unresolved. CDR3 length: 16 amino acids. V was cut by 5 bases and J by 0 bases, with 14 bases left in between. Germline V gene sequence: CDR1 LNHDA, CDR2 SQIVND (reference sequence).